This T cell receptor beta chain was recorded in a study of CD8 T cells in ankylosing spondylitis. TCRdb reanalysed the 5' RACE reads using MiXCR and keeps one entry per CDR3 protein. The sample holds under 450,000 distinct CDR3 sequences; 20% are singletons and the top ten take around 14%. The germline gives CDR1 SGDLS, CDR2 YYNGEE. After removal of 3 bases from V and 4 bases from J, the junction contained 19 bases not matched to a gene. This CDR3 has 19 residues. This clonotype was obtained from a male donor with ankylosing spondylitis or in good health (not recorded which). The gene calls are TRBV9 and TRBJ1-1; 9 nucleotides align to TRBD1. What was sequenced was blood, either unsorted or a sorted T cell fraction (not recorded which). This CDR3 is CASSADGGTGRTRVTEAFF. The CDR3 DNA is TGTGCCAGCAGCGCGGACGGTGGGACAGGGCGTACTAGGGTCACTGAAGCTTTCTTT. The complete variable domain, with remaining parts taken from reference TRBV9 and TRBJ1-1, reads DSGVTQTPKHLITATGQRVTLRCSPRSGDLSVYWYQQSLDQGLQFLIQYYNGEERAKGNILERFSAQQFPDLHSELNLSSLELGDSALYFCASSADGGTGRTRVTEAFFGQGTRLTVV.